This entry lists 21 T cell receptor beta chains sequenced from one sample in a study of blood T cell repertoires in COVID-19. This table comes from immunoSEQ multiplex PCR, and its TCRdb copy is limited to in-frame clones, with some not included. The sample lists about 480,000 clones, approximately 90% occurring once. Sequenced material: peripheral blood. All receptors come from a woman between 45 and 65 years old with COVID-19, enrolled during active disease.

With regard to this clone: Compared with germline, one end of the junction differs, possibly owing to a read error. The rearrangement links TRBV12-5 to TRBJ2-4, with a weak D call TRBD2 (6 bases). Germline V lookup: CDR1 LGHNT, CDR2 FRNRAP. The CDR3 covers 13 residues. CDR3: CASGLGLKNIQYF. CDR3 sequence (DNA): TGTGCTAGTGGCTTGGGACTCAAAAACATTCAGTACTTC.

V is TRBV24-1 and J is TRBJ2-1; 10 bases are shared with TRBD1. CDR1 and CDR2 (germline): KGHDR, SFDVKD. J lost 5 bases, V lost 3 bases, and 6 bases had no gene match. The CDR3 runs 16 residues. The CDR3 nucleotides are TGTGCCACCAGTGATCCCCGGACAGGGGGACACAATGAGCAGTTCTTC. This translates into CATSDPRTGGHNEQFF.

The V call is TRBV10-3, the J call TRBJ2-7, with 7 bases aligning to TRBD1. Trimming at V came to 7 bases and at J to 4 bases, leaving 7 bases not matched to a gene. The CDR3 totals 13 residues. Germline values: CDR1 ENHRY, CDR2 SYGVKD. The DNA for the CDR3 is TGTGCCATCACCGGGACAGATCGATACGAGCAGTACTTC. Its protein product is CAITGTDRYEQYF.

This clone was observed once. This chain links TRBV6-5 with TRBJ2-5; D is possibly TRBD2 (5 bases). CDR3 length equals 12 residues. The germline CDR1 and CDR2 sequences are MNHEY and SVGAGI. V was pared by 6 bases and J by 9 bases, with 14 bases between. CDR3 DNA: TGTGCCAGCAGCTTACTAGGGCAGGCCCAGTACTTC. Its translation is CASSLLGQAQYF.

The V call is TRBV4-2, the J call TRBJ2-3, with 9 bases matching TRBD2. V was clipped by 4 bases and J by 1 base; unmatched bases: 9. Germline lookup yields CDR1 LGHNA and CDR2 YNFKEQ. This CDR3 contains 17 residues. Here the CDR3 reads CASSPVVVAGGTDTQYF. The DNA of the CDR3 is TGTGCCAGCAGCCCAGTCGTGGTAGCGGGGGGCACAGATACGCAGTATTTT.

J is TRBJ2-1 and V is TRBV9, with 8 bases aligning to TRBD2. The length of the CDR3 is 13 residues. Germline V gene sequence: CDR1 SGDLS, CDR2 YYNGEE. After removal of 3 bases from V and 9 bases from J, the junction contained 5 bases not matched to a gene. CDR3 protein: CASSGGGPGEQFF. Written as DNA, the CDR3 is TGTGCCAGCAGCGGCGGGGGGCCAGGTGAGCAGTTCTTC.

In its sample, this clone was seen once. The V and J genes are TRBV9 and TRBJ1-6, with 8 bases fitting TRBD1. Per germline, CDR1 SGDLS and CDR2 YYNGEE. The CDR3 contains 16 residues. J was trimmed by 9 bases and V by 4 bases; bases with no gene match: 12. This CDR3 reads CASSPRAGGRSSPLHF. Written as DNA, the CDR3 is TGTGCCAGCAGCCCCCGGGCAGGGGGCAGGAGTTCACCCCTCCACTTT.

This sequence joins TRBV7-6 and TRBJ1-5; D is perhaps TRBD1 (6 bases). The germline V gene has CDR1 SGHVS and CDR2 FNYEAQ. The V end lost 4 bases, the J end lost 0 bases, and 13 bases lay between the germline ends. This CDR3 is 16 amino acids long. CDR3: CASSSTGGRSNQPQHF. The CDR3 nucleotides are TGTGCCAGCAGCTCGACGGGGGGCCGTAGCAATCAGCCCCAGCATTTT.

V usage is TRBV5-4 and J usage is TRBJ2-3; the D gene is possibly TRBD2 (7 bases). Between the trimmed V and J ends, which lost 0 bases and 10 bases, there was a span of 12 bases. The germline gives CDR1 SGHNT, CDR2 YYREEE (reference sequence). CDR3 length equals 13 residues. CDR3 sequence reads: CASSLVSGGPQYF. Written as DNA, the CDR3 is TGTGCCAGCAGCTTGGTTTCGGGGGGCCCGCAGTATTTT. Combining the CDR3 with reference TRBV5-4 and TRBJ2-3 gives the whole variable domain ETGVTQSPTHLIKTRGQQVTLRCSSQSGHNTVSWYQQALGQGPQFIFQYYREEENGRGNFPPRFSGLQFPNYSSELNVNALELDDSALYLCASSLVSGGPQYFGPGTRLTVL.

This sequence joins TRBV10-3 and TRBJ1-2; 7 nucleotides align to TRBD1. CDR1 and CDR2 (germline): ENHRY, SYGVKD. Losses at the gene ends were 4 bases for V and 8 bases for J; bases not matched to a gene: 7. This CDR3 region has 13 residues. The CDR3 sequence: CAISAGTDEGYTF. The CDR3 bases are TGTGCCATCAGTGCGGGGACAGACGAAGGCTACACCTTC.

Here the CDR3 DNA reads TGTGCCAGCAGCTTAGGTGGGACAGGGTCATCACCCCTCCACTTT. Protein sequence: CASSLGGTGSSPLHF. The rearrangement uses TRBV11-2 and TRBJ1-6; 9 bases are a match to TRBD1. Trimming at V came to 1 base and at J to 10 bases, leaving 5 bases not matched to a gene. Germline CDR1 SGHAT, CDR2 FQNNGV. This CDR3 is 15 amino acids long.

V is TRBV5-8 and J is TRBJ2-2; D possibly corresponds to TRBD1 (5 bases). The CDR3 has 15 amino acids. V was trimmed by 5 bases and J by 0 bases, leaving 11 bases between them. Per germline, CDR1 SGHTS and CDR2 YDEGEE. The CDR3 DNA is TGTGCCAGCAGTTCAGGGTACCCGAACACCGGGGAGCTGTTTTTT. Translation: CASSSGYPNTGELFF.

V is TRBV19 and J is TRBJ1-1; 8 nucleotides align to TRBD1. The V and J ends lost 4 bases and 0 bases, in that order; junction bases with no gene match: 7. The CDR3 contains 16 residues. Germline lookup yields CDR1 LNHDA and CDR2 SQIVND (reference sequence). CDR3 amino acids: CASSTRDRTMNTEAFF. The CDR3 DNA reads TGTGCCAGTAGTACTCGGGACAGGACCATGAACACTGAAGCTTTCTTT.

The rearrangement uses TRBV5-5 and TRBJ1-2, with D perhaps TRBD1 (6 bases). CDR3 length: 14 amino acids. V shed 7 bases and J shed 8 bases, with 21 bases lying between them. CDR1 SGHKS and CDR2 YYEKEE come from the germline V gene (reference sequence). The CDR3 here is CASSSGAETWGYTF. As DNA, the CDR3 is TGTGCCAGCTCCTCAGGGGCAGAGACTTGGGGCTACACCTTC.

The chain is built from TRBV19 and TRBJ1-1; D is undetermined. Germline CDR1 is LNHDA and CDR2 is SQIVND (reference sequence). Trimming shortened V by 4 bases and J by 1 base, and 7 bases separated the two germline ends. This CDR3 region has 13 residues. CDR3: CASSNRGNTEAFF. In DNA form, the CDR3 reads TGTGCCAGTAGTAATCGGGGGAACACTGAAGCTTTCTTT.

This rearrangement joins TRBV2 to TRBJ2-6; TRBD2 is a possible D gene (5 bases). Germline CDR1 is SNHLY and CDR2 is FYNNEI. Trimming pared 5 bases from V and 2 bases from J, leaving 19 bases between. The CDR3 sequence is 18 residues long. The CDR3 coding sequence is TGTGCCAGCAGTTACCCGGACTCCCCCGACCCTGGGGCCAACGTCCTGACTTTC. Translated, it gives CASSYPDSPDPGANVLTF.

The rearrangement joins TRBV24-1 to TRBJ1-1, with D unresolved. Per the germline V gene, CDR1 is KGHDR and CDR2 is SFDVKD. The V gene lost 6 bases and the J gene lost 1 base, with 8 bases spanning the gap. The CDR3 runs to 13 residues. Here the CDR3 reads CATSNHKNTEAFF. The CDR3 region has the DNA TGTGCCACCAGTAACCACAAGAACACTGAAGCTTTCTTT.

The genes are TRBV24-1 and TRBJ2-1; a possible D gene is TRBD1 (6 bases). From germline, CDR1 is KGHDR and CDR2 SFDVKD. The CDR3 has 13 residues. V gave up 9 bases and J gave up 4 bases, with 12 bases separating them. CDR3 residues: CATGGQTYNEQFF. CDR3 in DNA: TGTGCCACCGGCGGACAGACTTACAATGAGCAGTTCTTC.

This clone was counted only a few times. V is TRBV7-3 and J is TRBJ2-3; possible D gene TRBD2, 5 bases. The CDR3 covers 15 residues. Trimming cost V 5 bases and J 3 bases, with 15 bases left between them. From germline, CDR1 is SGHTA and CDR2 FQGTGA. CDR3 DNA: TGTGCCAGCAGCATTAGCGAGGACCTTACAGATACGCAGTATTTT. Protein: CASSISEDLTDTQYF.

The chain recombines TRBV5-4 with TRBJ1-5, with a tentative D call TRBD1 (6 bases). In germline, CDR1 is SGHNT, CDR2 YYREEE (reference sequence). V was shortened by 4 bases and J by 2 bases, with 13 bases between the two germline ends. There are 15 residues in the CDR3. The CDR3 loop is CASSPGAGGNQPQHF. The CDR3 DNA reads TGTGCCAGCAGCCCGGGGGCGGGGGGCAATCAGCCCCAGCATTTT.

This clone was recorded once. The V and J genes are TRBV6-5 and TRBJ2-3; the D gene is possibly TRBD1 (6 bases). Germline loops: CDR1 MNHEY, CDR2 SVGAGI. With 0 bases removed from V and 1 base from J, the gap between germline ends came to 11 bases. The CDR3 contains 16 residues. CDR3 coding DNA: TGTGCCAGCAGTTACTCAGCAGGGGAAGGCACAGATACGCAGTATTTT. Its protein product is CASSYSAGEGTDTQYF.